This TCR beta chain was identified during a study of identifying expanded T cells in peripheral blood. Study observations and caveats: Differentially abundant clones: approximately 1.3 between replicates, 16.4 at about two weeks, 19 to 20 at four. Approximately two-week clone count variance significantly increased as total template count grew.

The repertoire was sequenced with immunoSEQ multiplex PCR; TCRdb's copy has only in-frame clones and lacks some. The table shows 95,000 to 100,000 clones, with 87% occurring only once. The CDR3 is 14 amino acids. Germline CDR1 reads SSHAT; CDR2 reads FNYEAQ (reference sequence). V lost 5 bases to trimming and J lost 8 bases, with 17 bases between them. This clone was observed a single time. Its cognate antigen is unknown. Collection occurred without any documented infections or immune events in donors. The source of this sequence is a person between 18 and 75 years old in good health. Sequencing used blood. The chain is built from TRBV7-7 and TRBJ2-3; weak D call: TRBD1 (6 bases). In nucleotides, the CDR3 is TGTGCCAGCAGCCCTGGCAGGGGTGAAGCTACGCAGTATTTT. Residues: CASSPGRGEATQYF. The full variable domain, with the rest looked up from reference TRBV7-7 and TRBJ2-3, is GAGVSQSPRYKVTKRGQDVTLRCDPISSHATLYWYQQALGQGPEFLTYFNYEAQPDKSGLPSDRFSAERPEGSISTLTIQRTEQRDSAMYRCASSPGRGEATQYFGPGTRLTVL.